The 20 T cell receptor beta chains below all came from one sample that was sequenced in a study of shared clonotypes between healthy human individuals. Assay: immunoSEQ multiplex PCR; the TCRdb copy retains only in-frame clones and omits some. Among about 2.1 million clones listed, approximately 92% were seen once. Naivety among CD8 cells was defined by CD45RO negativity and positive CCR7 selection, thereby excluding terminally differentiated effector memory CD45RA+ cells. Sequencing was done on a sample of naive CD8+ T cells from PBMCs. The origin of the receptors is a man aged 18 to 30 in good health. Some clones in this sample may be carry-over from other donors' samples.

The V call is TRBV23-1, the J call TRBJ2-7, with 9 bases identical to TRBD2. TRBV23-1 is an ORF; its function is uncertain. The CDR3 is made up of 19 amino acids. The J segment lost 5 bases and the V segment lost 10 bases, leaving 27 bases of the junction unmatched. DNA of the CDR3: TGCGCCAACTTAAGCTCGGAGCGGGAGGCGGTACGGCCACGCGACGAGCAGTACTTC. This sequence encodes CANLSSEREAVRPRDEQYF.

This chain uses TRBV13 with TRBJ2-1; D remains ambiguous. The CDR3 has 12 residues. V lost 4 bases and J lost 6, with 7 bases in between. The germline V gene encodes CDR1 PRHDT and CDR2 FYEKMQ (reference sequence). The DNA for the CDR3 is TGTGCCAGCAGCTCTCACTCCAATGAGCAGTTCTTC. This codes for CASSSHSNEQFF. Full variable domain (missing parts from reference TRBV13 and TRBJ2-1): AAGVIQSPRHLIKEKRETATLKCYPIPRHDTVYWYQQGPGQDPQFLISFYEKMQSDKGSIPDRFSAQQFSDYHSELNMSSLELGDSALYFCASSSHSNEQFFGPGTRLTVL.

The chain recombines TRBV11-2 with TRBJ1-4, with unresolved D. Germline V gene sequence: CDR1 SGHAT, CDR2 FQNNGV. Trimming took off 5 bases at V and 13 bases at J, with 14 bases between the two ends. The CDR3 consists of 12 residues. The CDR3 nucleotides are TGTGCCAGCAGCGAAGGCCCCACGGGACTGTTTTTT. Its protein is CASSEGPTGLFF. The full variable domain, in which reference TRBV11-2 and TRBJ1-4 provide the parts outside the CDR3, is EAGVAQSPRYKIIEKRQSVAFWCNPISGHATLYWYQQILGQGPKLLIQFQNNGVVDDSQLPKDRFSAERLKGVDSTLKIQPAKLEDSAVYLCASSEGPTGLFFGSGTQLSVL.

Here the CDR3 DNA reads TGTGCCAGCAGTGTACAGGGTAGGGGCACAGATACGCAGTATTTT. Encoded protein: CASSVQGRGTDTQYF. V and J are TRBV27 and TRBJ2-3, with D possibly being TRBD1 (6 bases). The CDR3 loop spans 15 amino acids. Germline assignment: CDR1 MNHEY and CDR2 SMNVEV (reference sequence). Trimming removed 5 bases from V and 1 base from J, with 13 bases in between.

CDR3 region: CASSSGSRYEQYF. DNA for the CDR3: TGCGCCAGCAGCTCCGGGTCCCGCTACGAGCAGTACTTC. V and J are TRBV5-1 and TRBJ2-7; no clear D gene. This CDR3 has 13 residues. V lost 3 bases and J lost 3, with 10 bases in between. The V gene's germline CDR1 is SGHRS and CDR2 YFSETQ.

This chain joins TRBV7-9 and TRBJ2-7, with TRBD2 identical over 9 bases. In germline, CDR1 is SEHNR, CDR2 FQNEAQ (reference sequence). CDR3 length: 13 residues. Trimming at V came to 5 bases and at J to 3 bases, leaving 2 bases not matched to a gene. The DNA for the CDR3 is TGTGCCAGCAGCCCTAGCGGGAACTACGAGCAGTACTTC. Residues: CASSPSGNYEQYF.

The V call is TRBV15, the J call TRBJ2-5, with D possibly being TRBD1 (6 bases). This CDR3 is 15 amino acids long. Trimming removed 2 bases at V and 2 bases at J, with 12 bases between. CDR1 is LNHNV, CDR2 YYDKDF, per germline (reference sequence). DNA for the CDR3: TGTGCCACCAGCAGACCATGGACAGAACAAGAGACCCAGTACTTC. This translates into CATSRPWTEQETQYF. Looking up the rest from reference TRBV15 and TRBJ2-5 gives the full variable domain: DAMVIQNPRYQVTQFGKPVTLSCSQTLNHNVMYWYQQKSSQAPKLLFHYYDKDFNNEADTPDNFQSRRPNTSFCFLDIRSPGLGDTAMYLCATSRPWTEQETQYFGPGTRLLVL.

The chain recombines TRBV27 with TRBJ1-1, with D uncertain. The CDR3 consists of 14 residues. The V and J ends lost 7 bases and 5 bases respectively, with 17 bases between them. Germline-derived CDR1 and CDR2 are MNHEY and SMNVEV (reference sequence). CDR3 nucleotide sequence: TGTGCCAGCAAACAGTTCCGTTCCCTGACTGAAGCTTTCTTT. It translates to CASKQFRSLTEAFF.

The CDR3 DNA is TGCAGCGTTGACCGGGCGCTGAGGAACTATGGCTACACCTTC. This encodes CSVDRALRNYGYTF. V usage is TRBV29-1 and J usage is TRBJ1-2; no clear D gene. V was clipped by 3 bases and J by 2 bases, with 13 bases between them. Germline values: CDR1 SQVTM, CDR2 ANQGSEA. The CDR3 has 14 amino acids.

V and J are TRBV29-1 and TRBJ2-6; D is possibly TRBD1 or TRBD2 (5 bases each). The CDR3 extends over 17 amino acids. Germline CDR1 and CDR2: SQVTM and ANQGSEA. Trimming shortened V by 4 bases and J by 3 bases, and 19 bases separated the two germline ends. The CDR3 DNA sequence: TGCAGCGTTGCTACCGGGGACGGACTCTATGGGGCCAACGTCCTGACTTTC. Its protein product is CSVATGDGLYGANVLTF.

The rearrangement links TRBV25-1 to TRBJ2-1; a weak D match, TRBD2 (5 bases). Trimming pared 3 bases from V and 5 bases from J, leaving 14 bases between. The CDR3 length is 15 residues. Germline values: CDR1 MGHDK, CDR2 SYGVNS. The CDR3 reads CASSDEGSIHNEQFF. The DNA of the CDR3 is TGTGCCAGCAGTGACGAGGGTAGCATCCACAATGAGCAGTTCTTC.

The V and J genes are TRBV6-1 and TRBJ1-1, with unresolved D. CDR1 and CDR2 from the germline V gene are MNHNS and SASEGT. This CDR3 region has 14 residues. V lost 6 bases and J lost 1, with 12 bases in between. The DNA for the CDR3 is TGTGCCAGCAGCGATGACTCTGGGAACACTGAAGCTTTCTTT. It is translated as CASSDDSGNTEAFF.

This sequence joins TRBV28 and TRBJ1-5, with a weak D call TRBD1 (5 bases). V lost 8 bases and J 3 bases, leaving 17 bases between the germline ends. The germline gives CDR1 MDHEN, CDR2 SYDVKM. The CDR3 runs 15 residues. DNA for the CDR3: TGTGCCAGCCAACCCGGAACGGACATCAATCAGCCCCAGCATTTT. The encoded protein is CASQPGTDINQPQHF.

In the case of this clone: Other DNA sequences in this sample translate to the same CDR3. The CDR3 loop is CASSPTGSAYEQYF. The CDR3 region has the DNA TGTGCCAGCAGCCCGACAGGGTCTGCCTACGAGCAGTACTTC. This chain links TRBV7-3 with TRBJ2-7; 7 nucleotides agree with TRBD1. The CDR3 has 14 residues. Germline CDR1 is SGHTA and CDR2 is FQGTGA. V lost 5 bases, J lost 2 bases, and 6 bases stayed unmatched.

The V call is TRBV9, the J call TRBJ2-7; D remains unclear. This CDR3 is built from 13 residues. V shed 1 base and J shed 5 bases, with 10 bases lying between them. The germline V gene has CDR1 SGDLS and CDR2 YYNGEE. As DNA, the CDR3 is TGTGCCAGCAGCGTATCTGGGGTGCACGAGCAGTACTTC. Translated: CASSVSGVHEQYF. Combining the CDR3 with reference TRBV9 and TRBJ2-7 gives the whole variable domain DSGVTQTPKHLITATGQRVTLRCSPRSGDLSVYWYQQSLDQGLQFLIQYYNGEERAKGNILERFSAQQFPDLHSELNLSSLELGDSALYFCASSVSGVHEQYFGPGTRLTVT.

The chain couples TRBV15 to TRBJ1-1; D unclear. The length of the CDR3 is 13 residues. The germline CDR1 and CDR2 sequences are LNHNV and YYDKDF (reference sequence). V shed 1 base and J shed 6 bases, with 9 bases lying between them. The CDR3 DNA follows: TGTGCCACCAGCAGAGGCGAGTACGCTGAAGCTTTCTTT. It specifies CATSRGEYAEAFF.

In nucleotides, the CDR3 is TGTGCCAGCAGCTACGGTGGGCTAGCGGGACCGGGCTACGAGCAGTACTTC. Its protein product is CASSYGGLAGPGYEQYF. The chain links TRBV11-2 to TRBJ2-7; 9 bases map to TRBD2. This CDR3 region has 17 residues. V shed 4 bases and J 3 bases; nucleotides not matched to a gene: 13. Germline CDR1 SGHAT, CDR2 FQNNGV.

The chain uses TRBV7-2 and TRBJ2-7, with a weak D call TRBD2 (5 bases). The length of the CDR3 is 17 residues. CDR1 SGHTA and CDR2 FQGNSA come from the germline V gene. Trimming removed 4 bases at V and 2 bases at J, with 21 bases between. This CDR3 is CASSSHKRGWVPYEQYF. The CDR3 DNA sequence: TGTGCCAGCAGCTCCCATAAGAGAGGGTGGGTACCCTACGAGCAGTACTTC.

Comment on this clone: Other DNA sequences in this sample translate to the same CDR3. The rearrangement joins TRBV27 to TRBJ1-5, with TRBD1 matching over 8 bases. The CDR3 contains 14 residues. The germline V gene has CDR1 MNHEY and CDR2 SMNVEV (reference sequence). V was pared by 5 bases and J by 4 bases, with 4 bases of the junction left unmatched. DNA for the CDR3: TGTGCCAGCAGTACACGACAGGGGAATCAGCCCCAGCATTTT. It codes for CASSTRQGNQPQHF.

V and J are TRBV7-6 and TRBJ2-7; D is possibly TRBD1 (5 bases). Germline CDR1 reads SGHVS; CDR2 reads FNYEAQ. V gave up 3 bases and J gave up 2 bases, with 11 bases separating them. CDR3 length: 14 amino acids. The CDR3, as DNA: TGTGCCAGCAGCTTGAGAGACAGTACCTACGAGCAGTACTTC. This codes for CASSLRDSTYEQYF. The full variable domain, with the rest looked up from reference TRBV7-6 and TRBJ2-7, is GAGVSQSPRYKVTKRGQDVALRCDPISGHVSLYWYRQALGQGPEFLTYFNYEAQQDKSGLPNDRFSAERPEGSISTLTIQRTEQRDSAMYRCASSLRDSTYEQYFGPGTRLTVT.